A single sample gave rise to the 29 T cell receptor beta chains below, sequenced in a study of type 1 and type 2 diabetes patients (dated by TCRdb to the mid-2010s). Sequencing instrument: Illumina MiSeq. Genomic DNA from sorted T cell subsets served as template for TCRbeta CDR3 amplification. Multiplex PCR with 30 forward and 13 reverse primers amplified the TCRbeta CDR3 region. TCRdb reanalyzed the raw reads on its own, using fastp at Q25 for trimming and MiXCR for clone calling, and kept in-frame beta chains. Rows with one shared CDR3 protein collapse into an entry with the most common genes and DNA. The sample data list under 300,000 distinct CDR3 sequences, and over 45% of these were observed just once. Roughly an eighth of the sample belongs to the ten largest clones. Sequencing was carried out using peripheral blood mononuclear cells (PBMCs). Every receptor here comes from a man in his late teens or twenties with type 2 diabetes.

The V call is TRBV4-1, the J call TRBJ2-3; D uncertain. The V end was cut by 0 bases, the J end by 10 bases, with 5 bases between. The CDR3 runs to 11 residues. Germline CDR1 reads MGHRA; CDR2 reads YSYEKL. The CDR3 region is CASSQDGPQYF. Here the CDR3 DNA reads TGCGCCAGCAGCCAAGATGGGCCGCAGTATTTT.

J is TRBJ1-4 and V is TRBV7-6; perhaps TRBD1 as D (5 bases). CDR3 length equals 14 residues. The germline gives CDR1 SGHVS, CDR2 FNYEAQ. V dropped 4 bases and J dropped 7 bases, with 13 bases sitting between them. The CDR3, as DNA: TGTGCCAGCAGCTCCCGGGACGTCGGTGAAAAACTGTTTTTT. This encodes CASSSRDVGEKLFF.

V is TRBV6-5 and J is TRBJ1-4; D perhaps matches TRBD1 (5 bases). This CDR3 has 14 amino acids. Germline loops: CDR1 MNHEY, CDR2 SVGAGI. V lost 5 bases and J lost 3, with 10 bases in between. CDR3 DNA sequence: TGTGCCAGCAGTGGGCCAGGGTCTAATGAAAAACTGTTTTTT. Its translation is CASSGPGSNEKLFF.

The genes are TRBV6-5 and TRBJ2-5, with 15 bases that match TRBD2. Germline trimming cut 6 bases from V and 5 bases from J; bases unmatched to any gene: 7. The CDR3 length is 16 residues. Germline V gene lookup returns CDR1 MNHEY and CDR2 SVGAGI. DNA for the CDR3: TGTGCCAGCAGCCGGACTAGCGGGGGGGCGGTTGAGACCCAGTACTTC. Translated, it gives CASSRTSGGAVETQYF.

A note on this clonotype: A clone one base away is much larger, so this may be a read error. The CDR3 DNA sequence: TGTGCCAGCAACTTAGCCGGGGTCGGTGAAGCTTTCTTT. It specifies CASNLAGVGEAFF. J is TRBJ1-1 and V is TRBV7-2; D not certain. Looked up from germline, CDR1 is SGHTA and CDR2 is FQGNSA. The CDR3 has 13 amino acids.

V is TRBV10-3 and J is TRBJ2-1; D is ambiguous. This CDR3 contains 18 residues. V was shortened by 2 bases and J by 7 bases, with 24 bases between the two germline ends. Germline V lookup: CDR1 ENHRY, CDR2 SYGVKD. This chain's CDR3 is CAISELPSAGSFKNEQFF. The DNA for the CDR3 is TGTGCCATCAGTGAGCTGCCCTCAGCTGGCTCCTTTAAGAATGAGCAGTTCTTC.

This clonotype was observed at least ten times. The chain combines TRBV25-1 with TRBJ2-7; D ambiguous. Trimming removed 3 bases at V and 2 bases at J, with 5 bases between. The length of the CDR3 is 12 residues. Germline-derived CDR1 and CDR2 are MGHDK and SYGVNS. The CDR3: CASSDETYEQYF. CDR3 DNA sequence: TGTGCCAGCAGTGACGAGACCTACGAGCAGTACTTC.

The rearrangement uses TRBV19 and TRBJ2-6, with D perhaps matching TRBD2 (7 bases). This CDR3 region has 15 residues. V was shortened by 4 bases and J by 3 bases, with 10 bases between the two germline ends. Germline-derived CDR1 and CDR2 are LNHDA and SQIVND (reference sequence). The CDR3 DNA sequence: TGTGCCAGTAGTAGGGGGGGCTATGGGGCCAACGTCCTGACTTTC. This sequence encodes CASSRGGYGANVLTF. The full variable domain, in which reference TRBV19 and TRBJ2-6 provide the parts outside the CDR3, is DGGITQSPKYLFRKEGQNVTLSCEQNLNHDAMYWYRQDPGQGLRLIYYSQIVNDFQKGDIAEGYSVSREKKESFPLTVTSAQKNPTAFYLCASSRGGYGANVLTFGAGSRLTVL.

This rearrangement joins TRBV12-5 to TRBJ2-7, with no clear D. Germline lookup yields CDR1 LGHNT and CDR2 FRNRAP. The CDR3 is 13 residues long. In DNA, the CDR3 is TGTGCCAGCAGCCTACAATTCTTGTCGGAGCAGTACTTC. Translating it yields CASSLQFLSEQYF. Full variable domain (outside the CDR3, taken from reference TRBV12-5 and TRBJ2-7): DARVTQTPRHKVTEMGQEVTMRCQPILGHNTVFWYRQTMMQGLELLAYFRNRAPLDDSGMPKDRFSAEMPDATLATLKIQPSEPRDSAVYFCASSLQFLSEQYFGPGTRLTVT.

This clonotype appeared a few times. CDR3 region: CASSLSGEGTEAFF. The CDR3 region has the DNA TGTGCCAGCAGCTTAAGCGGGGAGGGCACTGAAGCTTTCTTT. The genes are TRBV7-3 and TRBJ1-1; D gene ambiguous. The CDR3 is 14 amino acids. The germline V gene has CDR1 SGHTA and CDR2 FQGTGA. Trimming removed 1 base at V and 4 bases at J, with 10 bases between.

This clonotype was counted between two and nine times. The chain combines TRBV20-1 with TRBJ2-7, with D tentatively TRBD1 or TRBD2 (5 bases each). Germline V lookup: CDR1 DFQATT, CDR2 SNEGSKA (reference sequence). This CDR3 is built from 11 residues. With 5 bases removed from V and 3 bases from J, the gap between germline ends came to 8 bases. The CDR3 loop reads CSAHGGYEQYF. For the CDR3, the DNA is TGCAGTGCTCATGGGGGCTACGAGCAGTACTTC.

This clonotype showed up just a few times. The gene calls are TRBV19 and TRBJ2-1; possible D gene TRBD2, 5 bases. The V end lost 6 bases, the J end lost 5 bases, and 17 bases lay between the germline ends. CDR1 is LNHDA and CDR2 is SQIVND in the germline V gene (reference sequence). This CDR3 has 15 amino acids. The CDR3 loop reads CASSSGLLNNNEQFF. CDR3 bases: TGTGCCAGTAGCAGTGGACTCCTAAATAACAATGAGCAGTTCTTC.

The chain uses TRBV4-1 and TRBJ2-7; D is ambiguous. This CDR3 contains 13 residues. V gave up 1 base and J gave up 4 bases, with 8 bases separating them. In germline, CDR1 is MGHRA, CDR2 YSYEKL. In nucleotides, the CDR3 is TGCGCCAGCAGCCAAGCGTATGGATACGAGCAGTACTTC. Protein product: CASSQAYGYEQYF.

The chain joins TRBV4-1 to TRBJ1-2; TRBD1 might be the D (5 bases). Trimming removed 1 base from V and 4 bases from J, with 16 bases in between. Germline V gene lookup returns CDR1 MGHRA and CDR2 YSYEKL. This CDR3 is built from 16 residues. CDR3 sequence reads: CASSQALTTGSYGYTF. CDR3 nucleotides: TGCGCCAGCAGCCAAGCATTAACCACAGGAAGCTATGGCTACACCTTC.

As regards this clonotype: One end of the junction is discordant with germline, which a read error may explain. This chain links TRBV10-1 with TRBJ2-7; no definite D call. This CDR3 has 16 residues. Germline lookup yields CDR1 WNHNN and CDR2 SYGVQD (reference sequence). This chain's CDR3 is CASSFTVGSRSYEQYF. CDR3 bases: TGTGCCAGCAGTTTTACCGTGGGCAGCAGGTCCTACGAGCAGTACTTC.

This clonotype was observed a few times. This chain joins TRBV7-3 and TRBJ2-2; D is uncertain. Germline V gene data show CDR1 as SGHTA and CDR2 as FQGTGA. With 1 base removed from V and 7 bases from J, the gap between germline ends came to 16 bases. This CDR3 region has 16 residues. The CDR3, as DNA: TGTGCCAGCAGCTTAAATGCAGTAAACAACGGCGGGGAGCTGTTTTTT. Its translation: CASSLNAVNNGGELFF. Using reference TRBV7-3 and TRBJ2-2 for the parts outside the CDR3, the full variable domain is GAGVSQTPSNKVTEKGKYVELRCDPISGHTALYWYRQSLGQGPEFLIYFQGTGAADDSGLPNDRFFAVRPEGSVSTLKIQRTERGDSAVYLCASSLNAVNNGGELFFGEGSRLTVL.

This chain uses TRBV28 with TRBJ2-7; 9 bases agree with TRBD1. There are 15 residues in the CDR3. V shed 0 bases and J 7 bases; nucleotides not matched to a gene: 7. Germline CDR1 is MDHEN and CDR2 is SYDVKM. The CDR3 DNA sequence: TGTGCCAGCAGTTTATGGACAGGGGGGCGCAATGAGCAGTACTTC. Protein: CASSLWTGGRNEQYF.

The chain is built from TRBV18 and TRBJ2-5; 9 nucleotides align to TRBD2. Germline CDR1 is KGHSH and CDR2 is LQKENI. The CDR3 is made up of 13 amino acids. The V gene end was trimmed by 8 bases and the J gene end by 1 base; junction bases not matched to a gene: 2. CDR3 sequence (DNA): TGTGCCAGCGCGACTAGCGGCCAAGAGACCCAGTACTTC. It encodes CASATSGQETQYF.

For this clonotype: This may stem from a read error, because a much larger clone lies one nucleotide away. This chain connects TRBV25-1 to TRBJ1-1; possible D gene TRBD1, 5 bases. There are 14 residues in the CDR3. Germline V gene lookup returns CDR1 MGHDK and CDR2 SYGVNS. The V gene lost 3 bases and the J gene lost 5 bases, with 13 bases spanning the gap. The CDR3 sequence: CASSEAGTGTEAFF. Here the CDR3 DNA reads TGTGCCAGCAGTGAGGCAGGGACGGGTACTGAAGCTTTCTTT. The full variable domain, in which reference TRBV25-1 and TRBJ1-1 provide the parts outside the CDR3, is EADIYQTPRYLVIGTGKKITLECSQTMGHDKMYWYQQDPGMELHLIHYSYGVNSTEKGDLSSESTVSRIRTEHFPLTLESARPSHTSQYLCASSEAGTGTEAFFGQGTRLTVV.

The chain carries TRBV20-1 and TRBJ1-2; TRBD1 agrees at 7 bases. Trimming cost V 6 bases and J 8 bases; bases outside gene matches: 9. Germline CDR1 DFQATT, CDR2 SNEGSKA (reference sequence). CDR3 size: 12 residues. The CDR3 loop reads CSATDRWEGYTF. In DNA form, the CDR3 reads TGCAGTGCCACGGACAGGTGGGAAGGCTACACCTTC.

The sample holds a few counts of this clonotype. J is TRBJ2-2 and V is TRBV7-2; D gene uncertain. The CDR3 length is 16 residues. Trimming took off 5 bases at V and 3 bases at J, with 16 bases between the two ends. CDR1 SGHTA and CDR2 FQGNSA come from the germline V gene. DNA for the CDR3: TGTGCCAGCAGCCGACCCGGCAACCAGTACACCGGGGAGCTGTTTTTT. It specifies CASSRPGNQYTGELFF.

This clonotype was recorded at least ten times. The genes are TRBV2 and TRBJ2-7; possibly TRBD1 or TRBD2 for D (5 bases each). Trimming stripped 6 bases from V and 3 bases from J, with 18 bases between. The CDR3 runs 15 residues. Germline values: CDR1 SNHLY, CDR2 FYNNEI. The CDR3 spells CASSGDRPPIYEQYF. CDR3 bases: TGTGCCAGCAGCGGGGACCGACCACCAATCTACGAGCAGTACTTC.

This chain connects TRBV15 to TRBJ2-1; possibly TRBD2 for D (6 bases). V shed 5 bases and J shed 5 bases, with 22 bases lying between them. Germline assignment: CDR1 LNHNV and CDR2 YYDKDF (reference sequence). CDR3 length: 17 residues. CDR3 sequence (DNA): TGTGCCACCAGCTCCTATTCGGCGGGGCTAAGAAACAATGAGCAGTTCTTC. Protein sequence: CATSSYSAGLRNNEQFF.

The chain employs TRBV2 and TRBJ2-1; a possible D gene is TRBD2 (6 bases). The V and J ends lost 9 bases and 1 base respectively, with 13 bases between them. In germline, CDR1 is SNHLY, CDR2 FYNNEI. CDR3 length: 14 residues. CDR3 region: CASSIADSYNEQFF. CDR3 nucleotides: TGTGCCAGTAGTATAGCGGATTCCTACAATGAGCAGTTCTTC.

This clonotype was counted a few times. The CDR3 loop is CASSSPQETQYF. As DNA, the CDR3 is TGTGCCAGTAGTAGCCCACAGGAGACCCAGTACTTC. J is TRBJ2-5 and V is TRBV30; D unclear. V dropped 8 bases and J dropped 5 bases, with 15 bases sitting between them. This CDR3 region has 12 residues. CDR1 is GTSNPN and CDR2 is SVGIG in the germline V gene (reference sequence).

This clonotype has a handful of counts. The rearrangement joins TRBV6-6 to TRBJ1-2; unclear D gene. Trimming took off 5 bases at V and 4 bases at J, with 14 bases between the two ends. The length of the CDR3 is 14 residues. Germline CDR1 is MNHNY and CDR2 is SVGAGI (reference sequence). The CDR3: CASSEGPSVYGYTF. In DNA, the CDR3 is TGTGCCAGCAGTGAAGGGCCAAGCGTCTATGGCTACACCTTC.

J is TRBJ2-7 and V is TRBV15, with no clear D. With 0 bases removed from V and 2 bases from J, the gap between germline ends came to 14 bases. The CDR3 runs to 16 residues. The germline gives CDR1 LNHNV, CDR2 YYDKDF (reference sequence). The CDR3 nucleotides read TGTGCCACCAGCAGAGACAGGAGCCCCACGCCCTACGAGCAGTACTTC. Its protein product is CATSRDRSPTPYEQYF. The complete variable domain, with remaining parts taken from reference TRBV15 and TRBJ2-7, reads DAMVIQNPRYQVTQFGKPVTLSCSQTLNHNVMYWYQQKSSQAPKLLFHYYDKDFNNEADTPDNFQSRRPNTSFCFLDIRSPGLGDTAMYLCATSRDRSPTPYEQYFGPGTRLTVT.

The chain couples TRBV30 to TRBJ2-7, with unresolved D. This CDR3 spans 14 amino acids. Germline V gene data show CDR1 as GTSNPN and CDR2 as SVGIG (reference sequence). Trimming stripped 4 bases from V and 6 bases from J, with 19 bases between. The CDR3 is CAWTPGPEHGEQYF. In nucleotides, the CDR3 is TGTGCCTGGACCCCGGGCCCCGAGCACGGCGAGCAGTACTTC. The full variable domain, completed using reference TRBV30 and TRBJ2-7, is SQTIHQWPATLVQPVGSPLSLECTVEGTSNPNLYWYRQAAGRGLQLLFYSVGIGQISSEVPQNLSASRPQDRQFILSSKKLLLSDSGFYLCAWTPGPEHGEQYFGPGTRLTVT.

This clonotype was detected ten times or more. This chain joins TRBV7-8 and TRBJ2-7; 7 bases line up with TRBD1. Germline values: CDR1 SGHVS, CDR2 FQNEAQ. The V and J ends lost 2 bases and 1 base, in that order; junction bases with no gene match: 2. This CDR3 is built from 14 residues. The CDR3 region is CASSLRGQSYEQYF. The CDR3 nucleotides read TGTGCCAGCAGCTTAAGGGGACAGTCCTACGAGCAGTACTTC.